This T cell receptor (beta chain) was found in a study of T cell repertoires in cytomegalovirus infection. At the level of the study: TCR beta signatures that were public indicated CMV infection and matching HLA type.

Broader study findings: There were carriers of CMV plus the relevant HLA, and cumulative public TCR beta family frequency identified them. The ex vivo response was dominated by HLA-C-restricted CMV-specific TCR beta clonotypes.

TCRdb analysed the reads with MiXCR anew, one entry per CDR3 protein. The repertoire consists of under 250,000 distinct CDR3 sequences, with about 12% occurring once and the leading ten covering approximately 1.6%. This clonotype came up a few times. The antigen is not known. From germline, CDR1 is MNHEY and CDR2 SVGEGT. V dropped 5 bases and J dropped 0 bases, with 17 bases sitting between them. The CDR3 has 17 residues. The sequence came from a human donor in good health (CMV status not recorded). Some clones in this sample may be carry-over from other donors' samples. Source material: PBMCs. The V and J genes are TRBV6-2 or TRBV6-3 and TRBJ2-1, with D perhaps TRBD1 or TRBD2 (6 bases each). The DNA for the CDR3 is TGTGCCAGCAGTGTCTGGAGGGGGACCAGCTCCTACAATGAGCAGTTCTTC. This translates into CASSVWRGTSSYNEQFF.